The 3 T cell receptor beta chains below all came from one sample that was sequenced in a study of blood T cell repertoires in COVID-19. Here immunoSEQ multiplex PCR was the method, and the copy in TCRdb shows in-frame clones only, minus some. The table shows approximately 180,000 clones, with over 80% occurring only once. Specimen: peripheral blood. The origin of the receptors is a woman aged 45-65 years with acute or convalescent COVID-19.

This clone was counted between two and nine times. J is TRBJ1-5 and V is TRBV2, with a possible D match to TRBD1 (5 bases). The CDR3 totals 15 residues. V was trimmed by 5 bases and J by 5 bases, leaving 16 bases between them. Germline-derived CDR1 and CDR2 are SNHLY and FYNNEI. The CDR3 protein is CASSWDSRNDQPQHF. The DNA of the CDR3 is TGTGCCAGCAGTTGGGACTCAAGGAATGATCAGCCCCAGCATTTT.

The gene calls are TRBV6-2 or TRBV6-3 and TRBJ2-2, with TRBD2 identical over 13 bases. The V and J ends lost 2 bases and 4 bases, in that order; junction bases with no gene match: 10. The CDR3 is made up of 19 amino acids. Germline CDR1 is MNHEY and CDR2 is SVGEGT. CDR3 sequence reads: CASSYHRTSGRSGTGELFF. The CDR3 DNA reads TGTGCCAGCAGTTACCATCGGACTAGCGGGAGATCCGGCACCGGGGAGCTGTTTTTT.

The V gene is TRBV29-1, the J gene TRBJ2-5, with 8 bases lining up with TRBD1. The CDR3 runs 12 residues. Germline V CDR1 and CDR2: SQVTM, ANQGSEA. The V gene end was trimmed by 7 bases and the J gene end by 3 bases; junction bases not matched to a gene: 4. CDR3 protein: CSAYRGKETQYF. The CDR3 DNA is TGCAGCGCCTACAGGGGGAAAGAGACCCAGTACTTC.